A selection of T cell receptor beta chains follows, all from one sample in a study of T cells after yellow fever vaccination. TCRdb reanalysed the 5' RACE reads using MiXCR and keeps one entry per CDR3 protein. The repertoire includes 350,000 or so distinct CDR3 sequences, approximately 8% of them detected once, and 15% to 20% sits in the top ten. Sample: PBMCs, taken about 41 days after the first yellow fever vaccination. The receptors derive from a man aged 18 to 29 who received the YFV17D yellow fever vaccine. Both conserved end residues are part of each CDR3. The D gene is left open where the match is weak. A clone size is listed for some rows: how often the clone was seen (once, few, many), or a class if it is expanded.

clone_size j_call cdr3_length d_call v_call cdr3_aa cdr3_nt
few TRBJ2-2 13 NA TRBV29-1 CSAILQNTGELFF TGCAGCGCCATCCTACAAAACACCGGGGAGCTGTTTTTT
NA TRBJ2-5 13 TRBD2 TRBV20-1 CCGSGGARETQYF TGCTGTGGTAGCGGGGGGGCCAGAGAGACCCAGTACTTC
few TRBJ1-6 14 NA TRBV20-1 CSARPPGVSSPLHF TGCAGTGCTAGACCCCCCGGGGTCAGTTCACCCCTCCACTTT
few TRBJ2-5 15 TRBD2 TRBV12-5 CASGLLGLGKETQYF TGTGCTAGTGGTTTGTTGGGACTAGGAAAAGAGACCCAGTACTTC
few TRBJ2-2 14 TRBD1 TRBV5-1 CASSRGQDTGELFF TGCGCCAGCAGCCGCGGACAGGACACCGGGGAGCTGTTTTTT
NA TRBJ1-2 11 NA TRBV7-9 CASSFGDGYTF TGTGCCAGCAGCTTCGGGGATGGCTACACCTTC
few TRBJ1-6 12 NA TRBV20-1 CSARERGTPLHF TGCAGTGCTAGAGAAAGGGGGACACCCCTCCACTTT
few TRBJ2-2 17 NA TRBV11-2 CASELRILRSYAGELFF TGTGCCAGCGAGCTTAGGATTCTACGATCTTACGCCGGGGAGCTGTTTTTT
NA TRBJ1-3 14 NA TRBV21-1 CASSKDIAGNTIYF TGTGCCAGCAGCAAAGACATAGCTGGAAACACCATATATTTT
many TRBJ2-5 15 NA TRBV3-1 CASSQGEVAVETQYF TGTGCCAGCAGCCAAGGAGAGGTAGCCGTCGAGACCCAGTACTTC
NA TRBJ1-2 13 NA TRBV5-1 CASSSDSSYGYTF TGCGCCAGCAGCTCGGACAGCAGCTATGGCTACACCTTC
many TRBJ2-7 13 NA TRBV20-1 CSAREGGSYEQYF TGCAGTGCTAGGGAAGGGGGATCCTACGAGCAGTACTTC
many TRBJ2-5 15 TRBD1 TRBV7-7 CASSLNRGPQETQYF TGTGCCAGCAGCTTAAATAGGGGGCCCCAAGAGACCCAGTACTTC
few TRBJ2-3 15 NA TRBV6-1 CASSNPGLEADTQYF TGTGCCAGCAGCAACCCGGGACTGGAAGCAGATACGCAGTATTTT
NA TRBJ1-5 13 NA TRBV7-9 CASSWGSNEPQHF TGTGCCAGCAGCTGGGGGAGCAATGAGCCCCAGCATTTT
few TRBJ2-1 14 NA TRBV7-2 CASSPRRGRNEQFF TGTGCCAGCAGCCCCCGGAGGGGGCGGAATGAGCAGTTCTTC
few TRBJ2-1 11 NA TRBV7-2 CASSCCDEQFF TGTGCCAGCAGCTGTTGCGATGAGCAGTTCTTC
once TRBJ2-3 13 NA TRBV10-3 CAIMGVSTDTEYF TGTGCCATCATGGGGGTAAGCACAGATACGGAGTATTTT
many TRBJ2-4 13 NA TRBV5-6 CASSLGVTGTSYF TGTGCCAGCAGCCTTGGGGTAACCGGGACATCGTACTTC
NA TRBJ2-2 14 NA TRBV4-3 CASSHGKGSGELFF TGCGCCAGCAGCCATGGAAAAGGCTCCGGGGAGCTGTTTTTT
few TRBJ2-3 14 NA TRBV4-1 CASSQEATTDTQYF TGCGCCAGCAGCCAAGAGGCTACCACAGATACGCAGTATTTT
many TRBJ1-3 14 NA TRBV9 CASSVFGLGNTIYF TGTGCCAGCAGCGTCTTCGGGCTCGGAAACACCATATATTTT
few TRBJ2-5 15 NA TRBV5-1 CASSRYYRVEETQYF TGCGCCAGCAGCAGATATTACAGGGTGGAAGAGACCCAGTACTTC
many TRBJ2-5 12 NA TRBV20-1 CSGSRAIETQYF TGCAGTGGGTCTAGGGCCATAGAGACCCAGTACTTC
few TRBJ2-1 17 TRBD1 TRBV6-1 CASSLLYETGPRNEQFF TGTGCCAGCAGCCTCCTTTATGAGACAGGGCCCCGTAATGAGCAGTTCTTC
NA TRBJ2-2 12 NA TRBV1 CTSSHNTGELFF TGCACCAGCAGCCACAATACCGGGGAGCTGTTTTTT
few TRBJ2-1 13 TRBD1 TRBV7-3 CASSISSGGEQFF TGTGCCAGCAGCATAAGTTCAGGGGGTGAGCAGTTCTTC
NA TRBJ2-2 14 NA TRBV7-9 CASSLGVTDGELFF TGTGCCAGCAGCTTAGGCGTGACGGACGGGGAGCTGTTTTTT
NA TRBJ1-1 14 NA TRBV5-1 CASRERQLGTEAFF TGCGCCAGCAGGGAGCGACAGTTAGGCACTGAAGCTTTCTTT
NA TRBJ2-1 14 NA TRBV7-9 CASMFGGRGNEQFF TGTGCCAGCATGTTCGGGGGAAGGGGCAATGAGCAGTTCTTC
few TRBJ1-1 16 NA TRBV10-3 CAIRSTSASSNTEAFF TGTGCCATCAGGTCGACAAGTGCTTCTTCGAACACTGAAGCTTTCTTT
few TRBJ2-7 13 NA TRBV20-1 CSAAQGLSYEQYF TGCAGTGCCGCCCAGGGGCTCTCCTACGAGCAGTACTTC
NA TRBJ2-1 20 TRBD2 TRBV12-3/TRBV12-4 CASSFPQRGQRFNSYNEQFF TGTGCCAGCAGTTTTCCCCAGCGGGGTCAAAGATTTAACTCCTACAATGAGCAGTTCTTC
NA TRBJ2-2 15 TRBD2 TRBV7-3 CASSLRGGGTGELFF TGTGCCAGCAGCTTACGCGGGGGGGGCACCGGGGAGCTGTTTTTT
few TRBJ2-1 17 NA TRBV4-3 CASSQDRGQGFSNEQFF TGCGCCAGCAGCCAAGATAGAGGGCAGGGGTTTAGCAATGAGCAGTTCTTC
NA TRBJ1-2 15 TRBD1 TRBV4-3 CASSQGQFANYGYTF TGCGCCAGCAGCCAGGGACAGTTTGCTAACTATGGCTACACCTTC
many TRBJ1-2 16 NA TRBV3-1 CASSPRKQGRDYGYTF TGTGCCAGCAGCCCGCGTAAACAGGGTAGGGACTATGGCTACACCTTC
many TRBJ2-7 13 NA TRBV5-1 CASSLDTAYEQYF TGCGCCAGCAGCTTGGATACAGCCTACGAGCAGTACTTC
NA TRBJ2-7 15 NA TRBV20-1 CSASQGSGSGYEQYF TGCAGTGCTAGTCAAGGTTCAGGGTCTGGATACGAGCAGTACTTC
few TRBJ1-2 15 NA TRBV7-2 CASSLPSGRNYGYTF TGTGCCAGCAGCTTGCCCAGCGGACGGAACTATGGCTACACCTTC
few TRBJ2-2 12 NA TRBV12-3/TRBV12-4 CASRKGSGELFF TGTGCCAGCAGGAAAGGTTCGGGGGAGCTGTTTTTT
few TRBJ1-2 15 TRBD1 TRBV19 CASRSEDRGFYGYTF TGTGCCAGTAGGTCCGAGGACAGGGGATTCTATGGCTACACCTTC
NA TRBJ2-7 13 TRBD1 TRBV5-1 CASTPDRAGEQYF TGCGCCAGCACCCCCGACAGGGCTGGGGAGCAGTACTTC
many TRBJ2-3 16 NA TRBV4-1 CASSQGWRGRTDTQYF TGCGCCAGCAGCCAAGGTTGGCGGGGGCGCACAGATACGCAGTATTTT
few TRBJ2-5 15 TRBD2 TRBV6-5 CASSYRAGGLETQYF TGTGCCAGCAGTTACAGGGCGGGGGGGCTAGAGACCCAGTACTTC
NA TRBJ2-2 13 NA TRBV7-3 CASSPQVPGELFF TGTGCCAGCAGCCCGCAGGTCCCCGGGGAGCTGTTTTTT
few TRBJ2-3 13 NA TRBV9 CASSEVSTDTQYF TGTGCCAGCAGCGAGGTTAGCACAGATACGCAGTATTTT
many TRBJ1-1 12 NA TRBV6-6 CASSPTVREAFF TGTGCCAGCAGCCCGACAGTGCGTGAAGCTTTCTTT
NA TRBJ1-3 16 NA TRBV4-3 CASSQDGGVTGNTIYF TGCGCCAGCAGCCAAGATGGTGGGGTAACTGGAAACACCATATATTTT
few TRBJ1-1 15 TRBD1 TRBV7-2 CASSSWTGSGTEAFF TGTGCCAGCAGCTCCTGGACAGGGTCGGGCACTGAAGCTTTCTTT
NA TRBJ1-2 14 TRBD1 TRBV7-9 CASSPGQGQDGYTF TGTGCCAGCAGCCCAGGACAGGGACAAGACGGCTACACCTTC
NA TRBJ1-1 14 TRBD1 TRBV5-1 CASSAGQLTTEAFF TGCGCCAGCAGCGCGGGACAGTTGACCACTGAAGCTTTCTTT
few TRBJ2-5 17 TRBD1 TRBV7-9 CASSFHRGANLQETQYF TGTGCCAGCAGCTTCCACAGGGGGGCAAATTTACAAGAGACCCAGTACTTC
NA TRBJ2-2 14 NA TRBV5-1 CASRDSFNTGELFF TGCGCCAGCAGGGACAGTTTTAACACCGGGGAGCTGTTTTTT
NA TRBJ2-1 17 TRBD2 TRBV5-5 CASSLGLAGSSYNEQFF TGTGCCAGCAGCTTGGGATTAGCGGGTTCCTCCTACAATGAGCAGTTCTTC
NA TRBJ2-5 16 NA TRBV5-1 CASSSGETDTQETQYF TGCGCCAGCAGTTCCGGGGAGACAGACACCCAAGAGACCCAGTACTTC
many TRBJ2-5 15 TRBD1 TRBV12-3/TRBV12-4 CASSSSGTGRETQYF TGTGCCAGCAGTTCCTCCGGGACAGGGAGAGAGACCCAGTACTTC